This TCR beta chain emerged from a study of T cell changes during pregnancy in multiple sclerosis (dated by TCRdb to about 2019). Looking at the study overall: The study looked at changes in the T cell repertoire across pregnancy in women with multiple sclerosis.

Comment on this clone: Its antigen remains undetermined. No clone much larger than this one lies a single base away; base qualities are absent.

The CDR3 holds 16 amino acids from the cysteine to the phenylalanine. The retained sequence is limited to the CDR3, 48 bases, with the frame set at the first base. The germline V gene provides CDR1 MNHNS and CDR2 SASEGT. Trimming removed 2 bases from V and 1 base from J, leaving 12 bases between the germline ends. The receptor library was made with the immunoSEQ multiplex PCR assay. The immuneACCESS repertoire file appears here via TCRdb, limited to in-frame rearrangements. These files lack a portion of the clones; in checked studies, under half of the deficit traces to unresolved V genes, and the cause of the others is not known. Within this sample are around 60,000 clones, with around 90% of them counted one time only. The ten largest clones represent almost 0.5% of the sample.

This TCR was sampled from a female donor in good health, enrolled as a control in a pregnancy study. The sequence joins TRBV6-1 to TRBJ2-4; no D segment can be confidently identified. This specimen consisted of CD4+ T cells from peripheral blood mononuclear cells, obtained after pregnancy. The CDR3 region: CASSERRFGAKNIQYF. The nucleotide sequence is TGTGCCAGCAGTGAAAGAAGGTTCGGGGCCAAAAACATTCAGTACTTC.